The text below deals with one T cell receptor (beta chain). Its antigen is still unknown. This sample was included in a study of T cells expressing NK-cell markers. As for the study in general: It was sorted CD3+CD56-NKG2C+, CD3+CD56+NKG2C- and CD3+CD56+NKG2C+ T cells that provided the TCR beta repertoires. Seven sequenced donors out of eight were HCMV-seropositive, one seronegative.

This CDR3 is built from 16 residues. Germline V gene sequence: CDR1 SGHVS, CDR2 FQNEAQ. No DNA is given; TCRdb re-called the 5' RACE reads and lists each CDR3 protein once. The repertoire table contains 140,000 to 150,000 distinct CDR3 sequences. Study-wide results and limits: A range of roughly 1.0-8% of CD8+ T cells consisted of dominant NKG2C+ clonotypes in roughly 6 donors.

The TCR was taken from a man between 18 and 29 years old in good health. The specimen was blood T cells: a sorted CD56 or NKG2C T cell subset, CD4+ or CD8+ T cells, or bulk PBMC T cells (not recorded which). The chain links TRBV7-8 to TRBJ2-3; TCRdb returns TRBD1, unconfirmable since there is no DNA. CDR3 region: CASSFPRGGRTDTQYF.